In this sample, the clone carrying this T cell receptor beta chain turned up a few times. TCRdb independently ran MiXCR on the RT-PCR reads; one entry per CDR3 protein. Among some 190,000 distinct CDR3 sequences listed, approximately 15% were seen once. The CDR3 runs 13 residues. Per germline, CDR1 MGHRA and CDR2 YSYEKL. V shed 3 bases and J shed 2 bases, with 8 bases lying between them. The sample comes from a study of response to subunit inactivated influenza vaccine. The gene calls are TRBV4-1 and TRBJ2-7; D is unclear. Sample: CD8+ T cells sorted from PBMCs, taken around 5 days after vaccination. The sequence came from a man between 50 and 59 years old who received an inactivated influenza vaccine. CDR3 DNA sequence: TGCGCCAGCAGCCAGTTTCAAGCCTACGAGCAGTACTTC. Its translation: CASSQFQAYEQYF.